This T cell receptor (beta chain) was observed in a study of blood T cell repertoires in COVID-19. Study as a whole: The United States, Italy and Spain supplied acute and convalescent COVID-19 samples. Nucleic acid was either cDNA or gDNA, and it came from T cells, B-cell-depleted T cells, or PBMCs.

Per the germline V gene, CDR1 is MNHEY and CDR2 is SVGEGT. The CDR3 covers 17 residues. V was cut by 4 bases and J by 1 base, with 18 bases left in between. Original data processing: Estimation of nucleated cell counts was performed using reference gene primer amplification. Produced via immunoSEQ multiplex PCR; TCRdb's table is partial and in-frame only. V, J and clone size derive from that table, while D and trimming were established from the DNA sequence. This sample has roughly 170,000 clones; roughly nine tenths occur once, and the top ten carry roughly 20%. This rearrangement joins TRBV6-2 or TRBV6-3 to TRBJ2-3; D is perhaps TRBD2 (5 bases). The sample consisted of peripheral blood. This clonotype originated in a man between 65 and 80 years old with active or convalescent COVID-19. CDR3 region: CASSSYSGFPRTDTQYF. DNA of the CDR3: TGTGCCAGCAGTTCATACTCGGGGTTCCCCCGCACAGATACGCAGTATTTT.